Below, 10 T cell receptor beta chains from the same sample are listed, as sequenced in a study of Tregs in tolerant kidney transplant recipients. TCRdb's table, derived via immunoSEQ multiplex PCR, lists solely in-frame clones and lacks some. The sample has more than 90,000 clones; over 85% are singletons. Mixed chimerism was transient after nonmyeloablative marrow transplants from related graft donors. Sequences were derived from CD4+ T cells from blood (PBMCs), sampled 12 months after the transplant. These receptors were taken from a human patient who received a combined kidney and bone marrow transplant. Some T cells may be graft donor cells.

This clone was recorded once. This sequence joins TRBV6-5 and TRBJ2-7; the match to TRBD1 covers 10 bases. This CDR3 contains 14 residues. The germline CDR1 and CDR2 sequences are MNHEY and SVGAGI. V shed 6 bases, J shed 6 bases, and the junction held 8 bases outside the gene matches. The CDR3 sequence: CASRKGQGRSEQYF. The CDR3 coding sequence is TGTGCCAGCAGGAAGGGACAGGGGAGATCCGAGCAGTACTTC.

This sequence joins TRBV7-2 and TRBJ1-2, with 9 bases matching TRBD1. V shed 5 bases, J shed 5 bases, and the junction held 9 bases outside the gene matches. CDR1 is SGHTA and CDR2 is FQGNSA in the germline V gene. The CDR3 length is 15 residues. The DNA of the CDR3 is TGTGCCAGCAGCATCACAGGGGGCGCAAGTTATGGCTACACCTTC. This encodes CASSITGGASYGYTF.

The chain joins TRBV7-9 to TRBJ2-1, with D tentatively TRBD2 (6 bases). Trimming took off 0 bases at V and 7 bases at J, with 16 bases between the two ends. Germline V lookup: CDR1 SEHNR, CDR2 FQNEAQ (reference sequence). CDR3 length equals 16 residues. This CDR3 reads CASSLAYWIAANEQFF. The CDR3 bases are TGTGCCAGCAGCTTAGCTTACTGGATAGCGGCAAATGAGCAGTTCTTC. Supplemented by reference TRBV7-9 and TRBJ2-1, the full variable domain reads DTGVSQNPRHKITKRGQNVTFRCDPISEHNRLYWYRQTLGQGPEFLTYFQNEAQLEKSRLLSDRFSAERPKGSFSTLEIQRTEQGDSAMYLCASSLAYWIAANEQFFGPGTRLTVL.

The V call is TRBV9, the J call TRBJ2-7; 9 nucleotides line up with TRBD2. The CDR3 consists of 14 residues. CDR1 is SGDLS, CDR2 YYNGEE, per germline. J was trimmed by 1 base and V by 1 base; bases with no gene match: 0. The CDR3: CASSVLAGSYEQYF. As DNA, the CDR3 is TGTGCCAGCAGCGTACTAGCGGGGTCCTACGAGCAGTACTTC.

The CDR3 sequence is CATSRGTPYVETQYF. The CDR3 region has the DNA TGTGCCACCAGCAGAGGTACCCCCTATGTGGAGACCCAGTACTTC. J is TRBJ2-5 and V is TRBV15, with D unclear. Trimming left V 1 base short and J 5 bases short, with 14 bases between. The CDR3 has 15 residues. CDR1 is LNHNV, CDR2 YYDKDF, per germline (reference sequence).

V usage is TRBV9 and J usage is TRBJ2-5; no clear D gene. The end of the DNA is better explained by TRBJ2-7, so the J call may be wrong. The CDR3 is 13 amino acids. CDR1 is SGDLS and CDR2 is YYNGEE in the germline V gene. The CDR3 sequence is CASSADNTLEQYF. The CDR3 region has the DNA TGTGCCAGCAGCGCCGACAACACTCTCGAGCAGTACTTC.

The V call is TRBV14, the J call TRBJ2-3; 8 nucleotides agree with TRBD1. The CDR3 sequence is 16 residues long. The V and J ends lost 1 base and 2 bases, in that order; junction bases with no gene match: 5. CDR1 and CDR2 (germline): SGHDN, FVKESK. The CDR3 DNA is TGTGCCAGCAGCCAAGCACGACAGGGGACCACAGATACGCAGTATTTT. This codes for CASSQARQGTTDTQYF.

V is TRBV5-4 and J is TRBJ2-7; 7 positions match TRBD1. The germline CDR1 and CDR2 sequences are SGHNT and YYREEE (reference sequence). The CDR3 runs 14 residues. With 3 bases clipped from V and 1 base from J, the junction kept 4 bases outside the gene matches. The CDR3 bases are TGTGCCAGCAGCTCCCGGGACAGTTCCTACGAGCAGTACTTC. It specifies CASSSRDSSYEQYF.

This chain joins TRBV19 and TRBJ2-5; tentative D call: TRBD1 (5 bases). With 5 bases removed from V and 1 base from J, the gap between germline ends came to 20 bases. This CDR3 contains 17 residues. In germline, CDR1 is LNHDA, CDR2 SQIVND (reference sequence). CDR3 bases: TGTGCCAGTAGTGGGGCTTGGGCGGCACCTTCCCAAGAGACCCAGTACTTC. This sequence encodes CASSGAWAAPSQETQYF.

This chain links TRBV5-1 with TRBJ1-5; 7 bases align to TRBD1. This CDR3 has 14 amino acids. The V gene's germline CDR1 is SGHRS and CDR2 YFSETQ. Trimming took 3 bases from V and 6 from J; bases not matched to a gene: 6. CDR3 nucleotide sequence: TGCGCCAGCAGCTCGTCCACAGGGGTTCAGCCCCAGCATTTT. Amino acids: CASSSSTGVQPQHF. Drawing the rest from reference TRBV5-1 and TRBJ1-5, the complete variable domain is KAGVTQTPRYLIKTRGQQVTLSCSPISGHRSVSWYQQTPGQGLQFLFEYFSETQRNKGNFPGRFSGRQFSNSRSEMNVSTLELGDSALYLCASSSSTGVQPQHFGDGTRLSIL.